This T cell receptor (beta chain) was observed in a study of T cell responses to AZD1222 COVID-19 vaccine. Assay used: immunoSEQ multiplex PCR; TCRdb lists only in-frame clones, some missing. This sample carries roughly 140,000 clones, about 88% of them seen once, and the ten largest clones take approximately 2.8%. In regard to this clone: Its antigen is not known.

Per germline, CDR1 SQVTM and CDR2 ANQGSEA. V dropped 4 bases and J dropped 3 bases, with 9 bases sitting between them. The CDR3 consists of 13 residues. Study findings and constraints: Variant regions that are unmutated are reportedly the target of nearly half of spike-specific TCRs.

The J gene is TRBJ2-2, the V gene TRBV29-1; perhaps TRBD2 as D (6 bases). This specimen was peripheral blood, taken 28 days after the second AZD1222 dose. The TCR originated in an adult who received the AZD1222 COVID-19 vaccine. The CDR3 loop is CSVGRDHTGELFF. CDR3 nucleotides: TGCAGCGTTGGGCGGGATCACACCGGGGAGCTGTTTTTT.